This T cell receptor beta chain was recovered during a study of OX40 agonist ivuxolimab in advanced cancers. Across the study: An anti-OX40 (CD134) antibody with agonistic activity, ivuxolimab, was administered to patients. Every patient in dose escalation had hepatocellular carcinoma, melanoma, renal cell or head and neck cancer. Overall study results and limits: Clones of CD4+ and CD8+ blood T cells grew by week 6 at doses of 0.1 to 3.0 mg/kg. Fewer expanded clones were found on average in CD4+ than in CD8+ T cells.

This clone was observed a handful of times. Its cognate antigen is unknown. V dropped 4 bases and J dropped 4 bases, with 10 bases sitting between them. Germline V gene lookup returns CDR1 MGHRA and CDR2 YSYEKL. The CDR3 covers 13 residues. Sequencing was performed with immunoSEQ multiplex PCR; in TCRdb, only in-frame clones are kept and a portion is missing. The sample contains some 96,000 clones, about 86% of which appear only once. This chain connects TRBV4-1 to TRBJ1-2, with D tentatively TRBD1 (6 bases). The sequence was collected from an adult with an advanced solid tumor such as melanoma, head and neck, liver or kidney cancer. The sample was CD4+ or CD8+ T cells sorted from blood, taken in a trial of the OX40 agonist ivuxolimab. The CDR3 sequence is CASSRSGAYGYTF. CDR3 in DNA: TGCGCCAGCAGCCGCTCGGGGGCCTATGGCTACACCTTC.